This T cell receptor beta chain was captured by sequencing in a study of cytomegalovirus exposure and HLA in healthy donors (dated by TCRdb to about 2017). Concerning the study at large: The 500 to 800 repertoires of the first cohort and the roughly 120 validation repertoires were produced on the same platform, according to a later analysis. The study aimed to test whether cataloging public T cell receptors could reveal signatures of past pathogen exposure. Besides the first cohort of approximately 670 subjects, a separate validation cohort made up of roughly 120 different subjects was used. The study combined high-throughput TCR immunosequencing, statistical association of individual TCRs with disease status, and machine learning to predict cytomegalovirus infection status. Findings and caveats that apply to the study as a whole: While some public TCRs were present in many individuals, most TCR sequences turned up only very rarely across donors. In both the original and validation cohorts, the classifier was reported to diagnose cytomegalovirus status with high specificity and sensitivity. In the study, around 160 TCR beta chains were listed as associated with cytomegalovirus. Three of the identified cytomegalovirus-associated TCR beta chains were confirmed in vitro to be specific for cytomegalovirus antigens. The authors suggested that the approach could potentially be generalized to other disease states and immunological phenotypes. In a later analysis, TCRs clustered in the first cohort were found to also tend to co-occur in the 130 or so validation repertoires, with about 93% of cluster scores above 0. A later analysis lacked HLA typing for the validation cohort, so it scored co-occurrence in that cohort across all 110 or so repertoires.

Libraries were prepared through the immunoSEQ multiplex PCR assay. The authors processed their data as follows. A statistical classification framework was developed to diagnose cytomegalovirus status using the catalog of TCR beta chain sequences. TCRdb obtained this table from immuneACCESS and retained in-frame rearrangements with V and J assigned. These tables miss some clones; where compared with another copy, unresolved V genes account for less than half of the shortfall, and the remainder is unexplained. V, J and clone size derive from that table, while D and trimming were established from the DNA sequence. The sample table contains a few hundred thousand clones; only one count was recorded for roughly 88% of them. The top ten clonotypes cover around 15% of the sample. Donors formed part of the validation cohort, which comprised some 120 subjects and was distinct from the first cohort of fewer than 750 subjects.

On this clone: Its antigen is currently not known. Within one base of it there is no much larger clone, and no base qualities were kept.

This receptor was taken from a woman in her 30s in good health and CMV-seropositive. The sequenced sample consisted of PBMCs.

The DNA is TGCGCCAGCAGCTTCCAGGGAGGATTTGAAGCTTTCTTT. Protein translation: CASSFQGGFEAFF. The chain is encoded by TRBV5-1 joined to TRBJ1-1; a tentative D match to TRBD1 spans 5 bases. The germline V gene gives CDR1 as SGHRS and CDR2 as YFSETQ. Cut back by 2 bases and 7 bases, the V and J ends lie 12 bases apart. From its cysteine to its phenylalanine, the CDR3 spans 13 amino acids. The DNA shown is the 39-base CDR3, in frame from base 1.